This TCR beta chain was captured by sequencing in a study of T-cell reconstitution after alpha-beta-depleted transplantation in children. The V gene's germline CDR1 is KGHDR and CDR2 SFDVKD. CDR3 length: 15 residues. V lost 7 bases to trimming and J lost 2 bases, with 11 bases between them. Comments on this clonotype: Antigen unknown.

Overall study findings and caveats: The high TCRbeta diversity at day 60 in some patients came from surviving recipient T cells and thymic progenitors. Two months or so post-transplant, alpha-beta T cells reportedly derived from several hundred expanded graft clones.

The TCRbeta library incorporated unique molecular identifiers. TCRdb redid the calling of the PCR reads with MiXCR, one entry per CDR3 protein. Of approximately 82,000 distinct CDR3 sequences listed, about a sixth are singletons. The source material was PBMCs, mostly from graft donor cells, sampled 360 days after TCRalphabeta/CD19-depleted stem cell transplant. The rearrangement joins TRBV24-1 to TRBJ2-6, with a weak D call TRBD1 (6 bases). This receptor was taken from a male patient under 10 years old who had a stem cell transplant for acute lymphoblastic leukemia, so the T cells may come from the graft donor. CDR3 amino acids: CATRQQGAGANVLTF. In DNA, the CDR3 is TGTGCCACCAGACAACAGGGAGCTGGGGCCAACGTCCTGACTTTC.